One and the same sample provided the 21 T cell receptor beta chains below, sequenced in a study of blood T cell repertoires in COVID-19. Libraries were prepared by immunoSEQ multiplex PCR; TCRdb keeps only in-frame clonotypes and omits some of them. Of 60,000 to 85,000 clones in the sample, 75% to 85% are singletons; the top ten hold 6.3%. Sequenced input: peripheral blood. These receptor sequences come from a woman aged 60-70 years with acute or convalescent COVID-19.

The chain employs TRBV5-1 and TRBJ1-2, with 8 bases aligning to TRBD1. Germline lookup yields CDR1 SGHRS and CDR2 YFSETQ. V dropped 2 bases and J dropped 3; count of bases not matched to a gene: 9. This CDR3 contains 16 residues. The CDR3 is CASSFGQGTRDYGYTF. CDR3 DNA sequence: TGCGCCAGCAGCTTCGGACAGGGTACTAGGGACTATGGCTACACCTTC. Full variable domain (missing parts from reference TRBV5-1 and TRBJ1-2): KAGVTQTPRYLIKTRGQQVTLSCSPISGHRSVSWYQQTPGQGLQFLFEYFSETQRNKGNFPGRFSGRQFSNSRSEMNVSTLELGDSALYLCASSFGQGTRDYGYTFGSGTRLTVV.

There are a few counts of this clone. The V and J genes are TRBV4-2 and TRBJ2-7, with 12 bases identical to TRBD2. J gave up 12 bases and V 0 bases, and 9 bases lay outside the gene matches. In germline, CDR1 is LGHNA, CDR2 YNFKEQ. The CDR3 is 15 residues long. CDR3 in amino acids: CASSQDGLAGSQLYF. In nucleotides, the CDR3 is TGTGCCAGCAGCCAAGATGGACTAGCGGGGAGTCAACTGTACTTC.

The chain combines TRBV2 with TRBJ2-1; 8 nucleotides align to TRBD2. V was pared by 8 bases and J by 10 bases, with 1 base of the junction left unmatched. This CDR3 is 10 amino acids long. Germline CDR1 SNHLY, CDR2 FYNNEI. Written as DNA, the CDR3 is TGTGCCAGCTCGGGGGGGGAGCAGTTCTTC. Protein sequence: CASSGGEQFF.

The rearrangement uses TRBV6-5 and TRBJ2-7; D remains ambiguous. V dropped 10 bases and J dropped 3 bases, with 7 bases sitting between them. The CDR3 has 10 residues. Germline-derived CDR1 and CDR2 are MNHEY and SVGAGI. The CDR3 protein is CATAGYEQYF. CDR3 bases: TGTGCCACCGCCGGCTACGAGCAGTACTTC.

The CDR3: CASSLGVGQGRVGYGYTF. CDR3 nucleotide sequence: TGTGCCAGCAGCTTAGGGGTTGGACAGGGGCGAGTGGGCTATGGCTACACCTTC. J is TRBJ1-2 and V is TRBV7-2, with TRBD1 identical over 9 bases. The CDR3 is made up of 18 amino acids. In germline, CDR1 is SGHTA, CDR2 FQGNSA. Trimming cost V 1 base and J 4 bases; bases outside gene matches: 13. The full variable domain, in which reference TRBV7-2 and TRBJ1-2 provide the parts outside the CDR3, is GAGVSQSPSNKVTEKGKDVELRCDPISGHTALYWYRQSLGQGLEFLIYFQGNSAPDKSGLPSDRFSAERTGGSVSTLTIQRTQQEDSAVYLCASSLGVGQGRVGYGYTFGSGTRLTVV.

V and J are TRBV28 and TRBJ2-2; 7 bases fit TRBD1. CDR1 is MDHEN, CDR2 SYDVKM, per germline. J lost 3 bases, V lost 6 bases, and 4 bases had no gene match. The CDR3 is 14 amino acids. The CDR3 DNA follows: TGTGCCAGCAGGGACAGGCATTACACCGGGGAGCTGTTTTTT. It codes for CASRDRHYTGELFF. Using reference TRBV28 and TRBJ2-2 for the parts outside the CDR3, the full variable domain is DVKVTQSSRYLVKRTGEKVFLECVQDMDHENMFWYRQDPGLGLRLIYFSYDVKMKEKGDIPEGYSVSREKKERFSLILESASTNQTSMYLCASRDRHYTGELFFGEGSRLTVL.

The gene calls are TRBV4-3 and TRBJ2-1; possible D gene TRBD2, 6 bases. There are 15 residues in the CDR3. The V gene lost 5 bases and the J gene lost 6 bases, with 17 bases spanning the gap. The germline V gene encodes CDR1 LGHNA and CDR2 YSLEER. The CDR3 reads CASSTVAGSTNEQFF. CDR3 nucleotide sequence: TGCGCCAGCAGCACCGTTGCGGGGAGTACCAATGAGCAGTTCTTC.

The genes are TRBV28 and TRBJ1-2, with D tentatively TRBD1 (5 bases). V dropped 4 bases and J dropped 4 bases, with 16 bases sitting between them. This CDR3 spans 15 amino acids. Per the germline V gene, CDR1 is MDHEN and CDR2 is SYDVKM. The DNA of the CDR3 is TGTGCCAGCAGTTATTCAGCAGGGTTGGTCTATGGCTACACCTTC. Protein: CASSYSAGLVYGYTF.

DNA for the CDR3: TGTGCCAGCTCACCACGGCAGGGGAGCACCGGGGAGCTGTTTTTT. Translated: CASSPRQGSTGELFF. The chain is built from TRBV18 and TRBJ2-2; maybe TRBD1 (6 bases). Germline V gene lookup returns CDR1 KGHSH and CDR2 LQKENI. Trimming stripped 1 base from V and 4 bases from J, with 10 bases between. This CDR3 spans 15 amino acids.

The rearrangement joins TRBV2 to TRBJ2-5; D gene uncertain. V shed 2 bases and J shed 4 bases, with 5 bases lying between them. CDR3 length: 12 residues. Germline CDR1 and CDR2: SNHLY and FYNNEI. DNA of the CDR3: TGTGCCAGCAGTGAAATGAGAGAGACCCAGTACTTC. Translating gives CASSEMRETQYF.

The V gene is TRBV29-1, the J gene TRBJ2-2, with TRBD1 as a possible D gene (5 bases). V was cut by 3 bases and J by 7 bases, with 15 bases left in between. Germline CDR1 is SQVTM and CDR2 is ANQGSEA. The CDR3 is 14 amino acids. Here the CDR3 reads CSVEDSRQGGELFF. DNA for the CDR3: TGCAGCGTTGAGGATTCCAGGCAGGGCGGGGAGCTGTTTTTT.

The rearrangement uses TRBV10-2 and TRBJ1-6; the D is unclear. The CDR3 is 13 amino acids. Germline V CDR1 and CDR2: WSHSY, SAAADI. V was trimmed by 3 bases and J by 11 bases, leaving 11 bases between them. CDR3 DNA sequence: TGCGCCAGCAGTGATCTGGCAGATACACCCCTCCACTTT. This codes for CASSDLADTPLHF.

The chain combines TRBV21-1 with TRBJ1-3. TRBV21-1 is given as a pseudogene. The CDR3 loop spans 14 amino acids. The CDR3 DNA reads as TGTGCCAGCAAAGCGATAGTCGAGGGAAACACCATATATTTT. Translation: CASKAIVEGNTIYF.

This clone was counted ten times or more. The chain is built from TRBV11-2 and TRBJ2-1; 7 nucleotides match TRBD1. Looked up from germline, CDR1 is SGHAT and CDR2 is FQNNGV. This CDR3 region has 15 residues. After removal of 4 bases from V and 0 bases from J, the junction contained 3 bases not matched to a gene. The chain's CDR3 is CASSSRTGSYNEQFF. The DNA for the CDR3 is TGTGCCAGCAGCTCCCGGACAGGCTCCTACAATGAGCAGTTCTTC. Filled out from reference TRBV11-2 and TRBJ2-1, the complete variable domain reads EAGVAQSPRYKIIEKRQSVAFWCNPISGHATLYWYQQILGQGPKLLIQFQNNGVVDDSQLPKDRFSAERLKGVDSTLKIQPAKLEDSAVYLCASSSRTGSYNEQFFGPGTRLTVL.

V is TRBV11-1 and J is TRBJ2-1; maybe TRBD2 (5 bases). V shed 6 bases and J shed 5 bases, with 8 bases lying between them. Per germline, CDR1 SGHAT and CDR2 FQDESV (reference sequence). This CDR3 has 12 amino acids. The chain's CDR3 is CASSPGDNEQFF. In DNA form, the CDR3 reads TGTGCCAGCAGTCCCGGGGACAATGAGCAGTTCTTC.

This sequence joins TRBV5-6 and TRBJ1-1, with D possibly matching TRBD1 (6 bases). Per germline, CDR1 SGHDT and CDR2 YYEEEE. The V and J ends lost 1 base and 0 bases respectively, with 10 bases between them. The length of the CDR3 is 15 residues. As DNA, the CDR3 is TGTGCCAGCAGCTTGTCGGGGGGCATGAACACTGAAGCTTTCTTT. Translated, it gives CASSLSGGMNTEAFF.

This chain uses TRBV19 with TRBJ2-7, with D perhaps matching TRBD1 (5 bases). Trimming removed 5 bases from V and 1 base from J, with 9 bases in between. Germline V gives CDR1 LNHDA, CDR2 SQIVND (reference sequence). CDR3 length: 13 residues. The CDR3, as DNA: TGTGCCAGTAGTTTCAGGGTGTCCTACGAGCAGTACTTC. Its protein product is CASSFRVSYEQYF.

V gene TRBV7-2 combines with J gene TRBJ2-7; a weak D match, TRBD2 (5 bases). The CDR3 sequence is 14 residues long. Trimming shortened V by 5 bases and J by 6 bases, and 17 bases separated the two germline ends. CDR1 SGHTA and CDR2 FQGNSA come from the germline V gene. As DNA, the CDR3 is TGTGCCAGCAGCCTGGATTCGGGGTACAGCGAGCAGTACTTC. Its protein is CASSLDSGYSEQYF.

This chain uses TRBV13 with TRBJ2-1; unclear D gene. The CDR3 loop spans 12 amino acids. Germline lookup yields CDR1 PRHDT and CDR2 FYEKMQ (reference sequence). The ends were cut back, 5 bases at V and 7 bases at J, with 9 bases in the middle. The CDR3 region has the DNA TGTGCCAGCAGCCTCACTCCTAATGAGCAGTTCTTC. Translated, it gives CASSLTPNEQFF.

V usage is TRBV18 and J usage is TRBJ1-5; 10 positions match TRBD1. This CDR3 spans 15 amino acids. V was pared by 3 bases and J by 11 bases, with 10 bases of the junction left unmatched. Looked up from germline, CDR1 is KGHSH and CDR2 is LQKENI. Here the CDR3 DNA reads TGTGCCAGCTCACCGGGACAGGGGTTGACGGGAGCCCAGCATTTT. It codes for CASSPGQGLTGAQHF.

The V call is TRBV7-9, the J call TRBJ1-1; the match to TRBD1 covers 7 bases. The CDR3 sequence is 14 residues long. Germline-derived CDR1 and CDR2 are SEHNR and FQNEAQ (reference sequence). With 3 bases clipped from V and 1 base from J, the junction kept 2 bases outside the gene matches. DNA for the CDR3: TGTGCCAGCAGCTTTCGGGACAGGAACACTGAAGCTTTCTTT. Translation gives CASSFRDRNTEAFF.